These T cell receptor beta chains were read from a single sample in a study of blood T cell repertoires in COVID-19. Some clones are missing from TCRdb's copy, which holds only in-frame ones; the method was immunoSEQ multiplex PCR. The data hold roughly 250,000 clones, with about 83% observed a single time. What was sequenced was PBMCs or T cells enriched from blood (not recorded which). Receptors originate from a woman between 50 and 59 years old who had recovered from COVID-19. Both conserved end residues are part of each CDR3. D genes are given only for firm matches. Size values are once, few and many counts, or a class for expanded clones, and some rows have none.

D gene	clone size	V gene	J gene	CDR3 DNA	CDR3 protein
TRBD1	-	TRBV6-5	TRBJ2-3	TGTGCCAGCAACCCCGGGACAGGGGACACAGATACGCAGTATTTT	CASNPGTGDTDTQYF
TRBD1	-	TRBV7-9	TRBJ2-1	TGTGCCAGCAGCTTTTCACAGGGGGTTGGTAGAGAGCAGTTCTTC	CASSFSQGVGREQFF
-	-	TRBV5-4	TRBJ1-1	TGTGCCAGCAGCCTTAACACTGAAGCTTTCTTT	CASSLNTEAFF
TRBD1	few	TRBV15	TRBJ2-7	TGTGCCACCAGCAGAGATCGGACAGGGGGAAGGGAGCAGTACTTC	CATSRDRTGGREQYF
TRBD1	-	TRBV4-3	TRBJ1-1	TGCGCCAGCAGCCAAGAGCCCCGACAGGGTCGGACTGAAGCTTTCTTT	CASSQEPRQGRTEAFF
TRBD1	-	TRBV28	TRBJ1-1	TGTGCCAGCAGTAGCCGCGGGACAGGTGGGACTGAAGCTTTCTTT	CASSSRGTGGTEAFF
-	-	TRBV7-2	TRBJ2-7	TGTGCCAGCAGCCGTCAGCCGGGGGCCTACGAGCAGTACTTC	CASSRQPGAYEQYF
TRBD1	-	TRBV6-5	TRBJ2-1	TGTGCCAGCGGCCTGGGACAGGGAGGCTACAATGAGCAGTTCTTC	CASGLGQGGYNEQFF
-	-	TRBV18	TRBJ2-6	TGTGCCAGCTCACTGGACAGCAGCTCTGGGGCCAACGTCCTGACTTTC	CASSLDSSSGANVLTF
TRBD2	once	TRBV5-4	TRBJ2-1	TGTGCCAGCAGCTTACCTGGCGGGACTAGCTCCTACAATGAGCAGTTCTTC	CASSLPGGTSSYNEQFF
-	-	TRBV4-3	TRBJ2-3	TGCGCCAGCAGCCAAGGCCCAGCGATTAGCACAGATACGCAGTATTTT	CASSQGPAISTDTQYF
TRBD1	-	TRBV3-1/TRBV3-2	TRBJ1-1	TGTGCCAGCAGGCTCAACGCCGTAAACAGGGGGACGAACACTGAAGCTTTCTTT	CASRLNAVNRGTNTEAFF
-	-	TRBV12-5	TRBJ2-6	TGTGCTAGTGGTTCAGGGGACGGGGCCAACGTCCTGACTTTC	CASGSGDGANVLTF
TRBD1	-	TRBV10-2	TRBJ1-2	TGCGCCAGCAGTGACGCAGGGGGTAACTATGGCTACACCTTC	CASSDAGGNYGYTF
TRBD1	-	TRBV30	TRBJ2-2	TGTGCCTGGACCAGGGACAGGCTGACCACCGGGGAGCTGTTTTTT	CAWTRDRLTTGELFF
-	-	TRBV5-4	TRBJ2-5	TGTGCCAGCAGCTTACAGGTGGAAGAGACCCAGTACTTC	CASSLQVEETQYF
TRBD1	-	TRBV5-1	TRBJ2-6	TGCGCCAGCAGCACGGGACAGGGGGCGCCAGGGGCCAACGTCCTGACTTTC	CASSTGQGAPGANVLTF
TRBD1	-	TRBV15	TRBJ2-7	TGTGCCACCAGCCGCCTTGGACAGGGCTTCTACGAGCAGTGCTTC	CATSRLGQGFYEQCF
-	-	TRBV4-3	TRBJ1-5	TGCGCCAGCAGCGAATACACAGGGTTGCAGCCCCAGCATTTT	CASSEYTGLQPQHF
TRBD1	few	TRBV19	TRBJ2-5	TGTGCCAGTAGTAGGGGGACAGGTGTGGTGGAGACCCAGTACTTC	CASSRGTGVVETQYF
-	-	TRBV28	TRBJ1-1	TGTGCCAGCACCTCGAACACTGAAGCTTTCTTT	CASTSNTEAFF
-	-	TRBV5-6	TRBJ1-4	TGTGCCAGCAGCCTCGGGATTTTTGATCTGTTTTTT	CASSLGIFDLFF
-	few	TRBV7-8	TRBJ2-2	TGTGCCAGCAGCCCACCTTACCTCGAACAGCCTACGAACACCGGGGAGCTGTTTTTT	CASSPPYLEQPTNTGELFF